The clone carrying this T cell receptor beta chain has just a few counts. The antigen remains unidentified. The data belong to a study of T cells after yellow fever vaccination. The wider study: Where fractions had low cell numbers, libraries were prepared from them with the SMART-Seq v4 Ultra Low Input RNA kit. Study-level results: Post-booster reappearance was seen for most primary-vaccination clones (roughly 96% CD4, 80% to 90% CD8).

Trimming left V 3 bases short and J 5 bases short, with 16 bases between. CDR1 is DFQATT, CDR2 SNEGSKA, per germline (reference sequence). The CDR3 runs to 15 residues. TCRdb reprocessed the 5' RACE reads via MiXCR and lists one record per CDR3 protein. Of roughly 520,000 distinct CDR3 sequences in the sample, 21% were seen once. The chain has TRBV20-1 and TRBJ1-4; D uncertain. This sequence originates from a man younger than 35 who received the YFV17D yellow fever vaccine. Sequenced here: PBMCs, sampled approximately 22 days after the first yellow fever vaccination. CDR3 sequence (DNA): TGCAGTGCTAGCATAGTGGGCAGCCTAAATGAAAAACTGTTTTTT. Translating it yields CSASIVGSLNEKLFF.